Below, 24 T cell receptor beta chains from the same sample are listed, as sequenced in a study. TCRdb re-called the RT-PCR reads with MiXCR, one entry per CDR3 protein. The data contain 650,000 to 800,000 distinct CDR3 sequences, 13% to 15% of them seen just once; the ten biggest clones take up roughly 3.6%. The sequencing input was memory CD4+ T cells from blood. Receptor source: a female donor in good health, serving as a healthy control.

This clonotype was seen more than once but under ten times. The rearrangement joins TRBV18 to TRBJ2-3; 8 bases agree with TRBD2. The junction had 10 bases not matched to a gene; V was cut back by 6 bases and J by 5 bases. The CDR3 sequence is 15 residues long. Germline-derived CDR1 and CDR2 are KGHSH and LQKENI. In nucleotides, the CDR3 is TGTGCCAGCTCCCTTCAGGCGGGAGGTCGAGATACGCAGTATTTT. This encodes CASSLQAGGRDTQYF.

This clonotype came up a few times. V gene TRBV4-2 combines with J gene TRBJ2-1, with D uncertain. The CDR3 totals 15 residues. The V gene lost 4 bases and the J gene lost 0 bases, with 10 bases spanning the gap. The V gene's germline CDR1 is LGHNA and CDR2 YNFKEQ. Here the CDR3 DNA reads TGTGCCAGCAGCCTGGAACATAACTCCTACAATGAGCAGTTCTTC. Translated, it gives CASSLEHNSYNEQFF.

The chain recombines TRBV6-1 with TRBJ2-4; no clear D. Germline CDR1 is MNHNS and CDR2 is SASEGT. There are 16 residues in the CDR3. V was pared by 3 bases and J by 9 bases, with 21 bases between. As DNA, the CDR3 is TGTGCCAGCAGTGACAAAGGTGGAGCTCTTGGGGTCATTCAGTACTTC. Translating gives CASSDKGGALGVIQYF.

Ten or more counts support this clonotype. The rearrangement links TRBV7-9 to TRBJ2-3; 9 bases match TRBD2. Looked up from germline, CDR1 is SEHNR and CDR2 is FQNEAQ (reference sequence). The CDR3 loop spans 16 amino acids. The ends lost 5 bases at V and 2 bases at J; junction bases unmatched: 8. The CDR3 protein is CASSLRLAVNTDTQYF. The CDR3 nucleotides read TGTGCCAGCAGCCTTAGACTAGCGGTCAACACAGATACGCAGTATTTT.

The table lists this clonotype with many counts. V and J are TRBV6-5 and TRBJ1-1; 8 nucleotides match TRBD1. The CDR3 is made up of 13 amino acids. V shed 2 bases, J shed 10 bases, and the junction held 6 bases outside the gene matches. CDR1 MNHEY and CDR2 SVGAGI come from the germline V gene. The CDR3 DNA sequence: TGTGCCAGCAGTTACCTGGACAGGGTCGGAGCTTTCTTT. This translates into CASSYLDRVGAFF.

V usage is TRBV20-1 and J usage is TRBJ2-7; D possibly corresponds to TRBD1 (6 bases). The V gene lost 5 bases and the J gene lost 3 bases, with 14 bases spanning the gap. Germline CDR1 reads DFQATT; CDR2 reads SNEGSKA (reference sequence). This CDR3 is built from 13 residues. Written as DNA, the CDR3 is TGCAGTGCTCCCGGGACATATAACTACGAGCAGTACTTC. Translated: CSAPGTYNYEQYF.

CDR3 sequence reads: CSVVSGKRGTIYF. The DNA for the CDR3 is TGCAGCGTTGTGTCAGGGAAGAGAGGGACCATATATTTT. The genes are TRBV29-1 and TRBJ1-3, with D perhaps matching TRBD1 (5 bases). Germline V gene data show CDR1 as SQVTM and CDR2 as ANQGSEA. The CDR3 extends over 13 amino acids. V gave up 4 bases and J gave up 10 bases, with 17 bases separating them.

This clonotype came up many times. The J gene is TRBJ2-7, the V gene TRBV29-1; TRBD2 agrees at 9 bases. The CDR3 spans 12 residues. From germline, CDR1 is SQVTM and CDR2 ANQGSEA. The V gene end was trimmed by 5 bases and the J gene end by 5 bases; junction bases not matched to a gene: 4. CDR3 loop: CSVIRTSDEQYF. The DNA for the CDR3 is TGCAGCGTTATAAGGACTAGCGACGAGCAGTACTTC.

This clonotype was observed a handful of times. The rearrangement joins TRBV7-2 to TRBJ1-6; D gene unclear. Trimming pared 4 bases from V and 3 bases from J, leaving 10 bases between. This CDR3 is built from 15 residues. Looked up from germline, CDR1 is SGHTA and CDR2 is FQGNSA. CDR3 nucleotide sequence: TGTGCCAGCAGCTCCATGAGGGACTATAATTCACCCCTCCACTTT. Its translation: CASSSMRDYNSPLHF.

This clonotype was seen a handful of times. This chain links TRBV5-1 with TRBJ2-1; a possible D gene is TRBD2 (5 bases). CDR3 length equals 15 residues. Trimming removed 1 base at V and 3 bases at J, with 11 bases between. Germline-derived CDR1 and CDR2 are SGHRS and YFSETQ. CDR3 sequence: CASSLTREDYNEQFF. The DNA of the CDR3 is TGCGCCAGCAGCTTGACTAGAGAAGACTACAATGAGCAGTTCTTC.

The chain links TRBV7-2 to TRBJ2-1; D gene uncertain. The germline V and J ends were trimmed by 2 bases and 1 base, with 9 bases remaining between them. Germline CDR1 is SGHTA and CDR2 is FQGNSA. The length of the CDR3 is 15 residues. DNA of the CDR3: TGTGCCAGCAGCTTAAGTTGGGGATCCTACAATGAGCAGTTCTTC. It codes for CASSLSWGSYNEQFF.

The chain carries TRBV20-1 and TRBJ2-7; the D call may be TRBD1 or TRBD2 (6 bases each). The CDR3 contains 16 residues. Germline CDR1 DFQATT, CDR2 SNEGSKA (reference sequence). The V end was cut by 0 bases, the J end by 1 base, with 16 bases between. CDR3 nucleotide sequence: TGCAGTGCTAGAGATTTAGCAGGAGGGGGGTCCTACGAGCAGTACTTC. Its protein product is CSARDLAGGGSYEQYF.

The chain has TRBV7-8 and TRBJ1-4, with no clear D. V was clipped by 1 base and J by 0 bases, with 12 bases between them. This CDR3 has 17 residues. Germline values: CDR1 SGHVS, CDR2 FQNEAQ. The CDR3 sequence is CASSLEPPRPTNEKLFF. CDR3 bases: TGTGCCAGCAGCTTAGAACCCCCGAGACCAACTAATGAAAAACTGTTTTTT.

This clonotype has only one observation. The chain uses TRBV28 and TRBJ2-3; possible D gene TRBD1, 6 bases. Germline V lookup: CDR1 MDHEN, CDR2 SYDVKM. The germline V and J ends were trimmed by 5 bases and 4 bases, with 16 bases remaining between them. The length of the CDR3 is 15 residues. The CDR3 DNA is TGTGCCAGCAGTCCAGAGGGGGTTATCGCAGATACGCAGTATTTT. Its translation is CASSPEGVIADTQYF.

The table lists this clonotype with many counts. The chain uses TRBV4-3 and TRBJ1-3; D is unresolved. V dropped 1 base and J dropped 4 bases, with 17 bases sitting between them. Germline V lookup: CDR1 LGHNA, CDR2 YSLEER. The CDR3 totals 17 residues. CDR3 protein: CASSQVFSGKSGNTIYF. CDR3 DNA sequence: TGCGCCAGCAGCCAAGTCTTTTCCGGGAAATCGGGAAACACCATATATTTT.

This clonotype occurred many times. V gene TRBV7-2 combines with J gene TRBJ2-5, with 8 bases fitting TRBD2. Trimming removed 3 bases from V and 1 base from J; junction bases left unmatched: 4. The germline V gene encodes CDR1 SGHTA and CDR2 FQGNSA. This CDR3 contains 15 residues. CDR3 sequence: CASSLSGTSQETQYF. The CDR3 DNA follows: TGTGCCAGCAGCTTGTCCGGGACTAGCCAAGAGACCCAGTACTTC.

This clonotype was seen a few times. The gene calls are TRBV20-1 and TRBJ2-6; D ambiguous. V was cut by 1 base and J by 0 bases, with 10 bases left in between. CDR3 length: 16 residues. CDR1 DFQATT and CDR2 SNEGSKA come from the germline V gene (reference sequence). The CDR3 here is CSARADIYSGANVLTF. In DNA form, the CDR3 reads TGCAGTGCTAGAGCAGACATCTACTCTGGGGCCAACGTCCTGACTTTC.

This clonotype turned up a few times. At one end, the junction sequence differs from germline, possibly due to a read error. The chain has TRBV5-1 and TRBJ2-7; possible D gene TRBD1, 6 bases. Germline V gives CDR1 SGHRS, CDR2 YFSETQ. The CDR3 has 12 amino acids. In DNA, the CDR3 is TGCGCCAGCAGCTGGGACCAGGGGACCTTCCACTTC. This encodes CASSWDQGTFHF.

This clonotype was picked up a small number of times. The gene calls are TRBV19 and TRBJ2-3; 8 bases map to TRBD1. Germline V gene data show CDR1 as LNHDA and CDR2 as SQIVND (reference sequence). The V and J ends lost 3 bases and 1 base, in that order; junction bases with no gene match: 6. This CDR3 comprises 16 residues. CDR3 bases: TGTGCCAGTAGTATCAACAGGGGGACGGGCACAGATACGCAGTATTTT. It is translated as CASSINRGTGTDTQYF.

The sample holds many counts of this clonotype. V gene TRBV5-1 combines with J gene TRBJ1-5; D is undetermined. Between the trimmed V and J ends, which lost 0 bases and 5 bases, there was a span of 12 bases. The germline gives CDR1 SGHRS, CDR2 YFSETQ. The CDR3 is made up of 15 amino acids. The CDR3 loop reads CASSLAGLGYQPQHF. DNA for the CDR3: TGCGCCAGCAGCTTGGCCGGGCTGGGGTATCAGCCCCAGCATTTT.

In its sample, this clonotype was seen once. J is TRBJ2-1 and V is TRBV7-3; no clear D. Germline lookup yields CDR1 SGHTA and CDR2 FQGTGA. The CDR3 has 13 amino acids. Trimming pared 1 base from V and 7 bases from J, leaving 8 bases between. The CDR3 loop reads CASSLIPRNEQFF. CDR3 in DNA: TGTGCCAGCAGCTTAATCCCCAGGAATGAGCAGTTCTTC. Full variable domain (remainder filled in from reference TRBV7-3 and TRBJ2-1): GAGVSQTPSNKVTEKGKYVELRCDPISGHTALYWYRQSLGQGPEFLIYFQGTGAADDSGLPNDRFFAVRPEGSVSTLKIQRTERGDSAVYLCASSLIPRNEQFFGPGTRLTVL.

This clonotype has at least ten counts. The rearrangement joins TRBV5-1 to TRBJ2-5; unclear D gene. CDR1 and CDR2 (germline): SGHRS, YFSETQ. This CDR3 has 15 amino acids. The V end was cut by 5 bases, the J end by 2 bases, with 16 bases between. As DNA, the CDR3 is TGCGCCAGCAGGGCCGGACCTGTTTTACAAGAGACCCAGTACTTC. Translated, it gives CASRAGPVLQETQYF.

The rearrangement links TRBV29-1 to TRBJ1-1; 11 nucleotides agree with TRBD1. Germline loops: CDR1 SQVTM, CDR2 ANQGSEA. CDR3 length: 12 residues. Trimming at V came to 7 bases and at J to 4 bases, leaving 2 bases not matched to a gene. The CDR3 protein is CSGDRGTTEAFF. For the CDR3, the DNA is TGCAGCGGGGACAGGGGGACCACTGAAGCTTTCTTT.

This clonotype came up a few times. The chain has TRBV7-2 and TRBJ1-4; 11 nucleotides align to TRBD1. Trimming removed 5 bases from V and 6 bases from J; junction bases left unmatched: 5. This CDR3 contains 15 residues. Germline CDR1 is SGHTA and CDR2 is FQGNSA. In DNA form, the CDR3 reads TGTGCCAGCAGCCCCAGGACAGGGGGCTATGAAAAACTGTTTTTT. Translation: CASSPRTGGYEKLFF.